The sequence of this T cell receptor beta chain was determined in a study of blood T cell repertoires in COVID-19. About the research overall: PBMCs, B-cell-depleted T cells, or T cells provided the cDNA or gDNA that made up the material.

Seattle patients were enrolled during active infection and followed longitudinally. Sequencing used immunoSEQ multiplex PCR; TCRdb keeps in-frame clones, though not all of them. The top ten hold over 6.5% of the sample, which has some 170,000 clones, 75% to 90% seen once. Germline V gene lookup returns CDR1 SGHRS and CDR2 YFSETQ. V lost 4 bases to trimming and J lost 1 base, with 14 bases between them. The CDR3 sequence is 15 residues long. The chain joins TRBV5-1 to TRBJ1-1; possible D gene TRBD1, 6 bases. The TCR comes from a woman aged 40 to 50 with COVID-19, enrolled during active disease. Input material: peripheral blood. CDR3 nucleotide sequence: TGCGCCAGCAGCCCCCGCGAAGGGGGGAACACTGAAGCTTTCTTT. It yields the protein CASSPREGGNTEAFF.